This is a list of T cell receptor beta chains from one sample in a study of blood T cell repertoires in COVID-19. Method: immunoSEQ multiplex PCR; TCRdb's copy keeps in-frame clones and lacks some. Of about 150,000 clones detected, roughly nine tenths appear once; the ten largest clones hold about 1.5%. Material for sequencing was peripheral blood. These TCRs come from a human donor in a cohort sampled during active COVID-19. Each CDR3 is given with its conserved first and last residue. A D gene is named only where the DNA matches it firmly. Not every row has a clone size; where given, it reads once, few, many or a size class.

NA | NA | TRBJ2-3 | TRBV6-4 | 17 | TGTGCCAGCAGTGAGACTTTCGAACTCCAAAGCACAGATACGCAGTATTTT | CASSETFELQSTDTQYF
NA | NA | TRBJ2-2 | TRBV7-6 | 15 | TGTGCCAGCAGCTTATCCCCAGGGAACACCGGGGAGCTGTTTTTT | CASSLSPGNTGELFF
TRBD1 | NA | TRBJ2-2 | TRBV18 | 16 | TGTGCCAGCTCACTAGAAGGACAGGGGAACACCGGGGAGCTGTTTTTT | CASSLEGQGNTGELFF
NA | NA | TRBJ1-2 | TRBV19 | 12 | TGTGCCAGTAGTATAACCCGGGGTGGCTACACCTTC | CASSITRGGYTF
TRBD1 | once | TRBJ2-2 | TRBV29-1 | 14 | TGCAGCGGGAGGACAGGGGCGAACACCGGGGAGCTGTTTTTT | CSGRTGANTGELFF
NA | NA | TRBJ2-1 | TRBV28 | 11 | TGTGCCAGCAGTCTTGGGAGTGAGCAGTTCTTC | CASSLGSEQFF
NA | NA | TRBJ2-5 | TRBV21-1 | 17 | TGTGCCAGCAGCAAAGGCGAACCCGGGACAGGGGGGGAGACCCAGTACTTC | CASSKGEPGTGGETQYF
TRBD2 | NA | TRBJ2-1 | TRBV25-1 | 16 | TGTGCCAGCAGTGAATTTAGCGGGGGGGCCCCAAATGAGCAGTTCTTC | CASSEFSGGAPNEQFF
NA | NA | TRBJ1-3 | TRBV3-1/TRBV3-2 | 16 | TGTGCCAGCAGCCCCCACTCAGACTTCTCTGGAAACACCATATATTTT | CASSPHSDFSGNTIYF
NA | NA | TRBJ2-1 | TRBV11-2 | 16 | TGTGCCAGCACCTTCTACGGGGGGACAATTTACAATGAGCAGTTCTTC | CASTFYGGTIYNEQFF
NA | NA | TRBJ1-5 | TRBV19 | 15 | TGTGCCAGCCCGAATCCAGGTGGGAGCAATCAGCCCCAGCATTTT | CASPNPGGSNQPQHF
TRBD1 | NA | TRBJ1-3 | TRBV9 | 18 | TGTGCCAGCAGCGTAGTTGGACAGGGAGGCTCGGAGGGAAACACCATATATTTT | CASSVVGQGGSEGNTIYF
NA | NA | TRBJ1-3 | TRBV5-1 | 13 | TGCGCCAGCAGCTTTGAAGAGGGAAACACCATATATTTT | CASSFEEGNTIYF
TRBD1 | NA | TRBJ1-3 | TRBV9 | 15 | TGTGCCAGCAGCGGAGACAGGGGGTCGGGAAACACCATATATTTT | CASSGDRGSGNTIYF
TRBD1 | NA | TRBJ2-3 | TRBV4-1 | 15 | TGCGCCAGCAACCCAGCAGGGGGCGCCGGGGATACGCAGTATTTT | CASNPAGGAGDTQYF
TRBD1 | NA | TRBJ1-2 | TRBV5-1 | 14 | TGCGCCAGCAGCCCAGGGGACAGGGAAGATGGCTACACCTTC | CASSPGDREDGYTF
NA | NA | TRBJ1-3 | TRBV30 | 11 | TGTGCCTTCGGCTCTGGAAACACCATATATTTT | CAFGSGNTIYF
NA | NA | TRBJ1-1 | TRBV7-2 | 14 | TGTGCCAGCTGGGGCAGGGCCGGGCCCACTGAAGCTTTCTTT | CASWGRAGPTEAFF
NA | NA | TRBJ1-4 | TRBV21-1 | 17 | TGTGCCAGCAGCAAAGGTTTTTCGCAGGAGGGGAATGAAAAACTGTTTTTT | CASSKGFSQEGNEKLFF